This entry lists 9 T cell receptor beta chains sequenced from one sample in a study of post-analysis software for immune sequencing data. Prepared libraries of TCR beta cDNA carried unique molecular identifiers. TCRdb re-called the PCR reads through MiXCR, storing one row per CDR3 protein. Seen here are over 150,000 distinct CDR3 sequences, 30% observed once, and the top ten hold approximately 1.4%. No antigen is known for these receptors. General study results and limits: Roughly 5 TRBV segments, including TRBV5-6, TRBV5-1 and TRBV20-1, were more frequent in patients than controls.

The specimen was blood. Every receptor here comes from a girl aged 10 to 17 with multiple sclerosis.

As concerns this clonotype: One end of the junction does not line up with germline, which may come from a read error. The CDR3 coding sequence is TGTGCTAGCAGCCTAACCGGGACAGGGGGAGCATGGGGCACAGATACGCAGTATTTT. This codes for CASSLTGTGGAWGTDTQYF. The V call is TRBV7-7, the J call TRBJ2-3, with 11 bases lining up with TRBD1. Germline V lookup: CDR1 SSHAT, CDR2 FNYEAQ (reference sequence). This CDR3 is built from 19 residues.

The chain couples TRBV6-6 to TRBJ2-2, with a tentative D call TRBD2 (7 bases). In germline, CDR1 is MNHNY, CDR2 SVGAGI (reference sequence). The CDR3 contains 11 residues. The V end lost 10 bases, the J end lost 6 bases, and 9 bases lay between the germline ends. CDR3 protein: CAIGGAGELFF. Here the CDR3 DNA reads TGTGCCATAGGGGGGGCCGGGGAGCTGTTTTTT.

The CDR3 sequence is CASSFGAGDLDEQFF. The CDR3 nucleotides are TGTGCCAGCAGCTTCGGTGCGGGAGATCTCGATGAGCAGTTCTTC. The chain couples TRBV7-9 to TRBJ2-1, with 7 bases aligning to TRBD2. Germline lookup yields CDR1 SEHNR and CDR2 FQNEAQ (reference sequence). The CDR3 is made up of 15 amino acids. Trimming took 3 bases from V and 8 from J; bases not matched to a gene: 10.

V and J are TRBV12-3 or TRBV12-4 and TRBJ2-1; 9 nucleotides agree with TRBD2. The V segment lost 5 bases and the J segment 6 bases; nucleotides outside the gene matches: 11. This CDR3 region has 16 residues. The CDR3 sequence is CASSVLAGGLCNEQFF. As DNA, the CDR3 is TGTGCCAGCAGTGTACTAGCGGGTGGACTCTGCAATGAGCAGTTCTTC.

Note on this clonotype: Since a much larger clone is just one base distant, this may be a read error. The V and J genes are TRBV10-3 and TRBJ2-1; D may be TRBD1 or TRBD2 (7 bases each). V shed 6 bases and J shed 13 bases, with 28 bases lying between them. Germline-derived CDR1 and CDR2 are ENHRY and SYGVKD. This CDR3 contains 16 residues. The CDR3 protein is CAIRGDRQGLQETQFF. The DNA of the CDR3 is TGTGCCATCAGGGGGGACAGACAGGGACTACAAGAGACCCAGTTCTTC.

This clonotype appeared many times. The chain employs TRBV4-1 and TRBJ1-5; possible D gene TRBD1, 5 bases. CDR1 and CDR2 from the germline V gene are MGHRA and YSYEKL. The V and J ends lost 1 base and 6 bases respectively, with 16 bases between them. The CDR3 sequence is 16 residues long. In DNA, the CDR3 is TGCGCCAGCAGCCAAGCTGGGGGAAGGGGAAGTCAGCCCCAGCATTTT. It specifies CASSQAGGRGSQPQHF.

The rearrangement links TRBV7-2 to TRBJ2-3; D is undetermined. V lost 1 base and J lost 4, with 9 bases in between. The CDR3 length is 14 residues. CDR1 and CDR2 (germline): SGHTA, FQGNSA. The DNA of the CDR3 is TGTGCCAGCAGCTTAGGTACAGCATCAGATACGCAGTATTTT. Translating gives CASSLGTASDTQYF.

This clonotype was counted at least ten times. The J gene is TRBJ2-1, the V gene TRBV7-9, with TRBD1 matching 10 bases. The CDR3 has 15 amino acids. J gave up 7 bases and V 7 bases, and 10 bases lay outside the gene matches. From germline, CDR1 is SEHNR and CDR2 FQNEAQ (reference sequence). CDR3 in amino acids: CASTLGTGVLNEQFF. The CDR3 coding sequence is TGTGCCAGCACCCTAGGGACAGGGGTTCTGAATGAGCAGTTCTTC.

The V call is TRBV2, the J call TRBJ1-1, with unresolved D. CDR1 is SNHLY and CDR2 is FYNNEI in the germline V gene. CDR3 length: 16 amino acids. Trimming removed 4 bases at V and 0 bases at J, with 15 bases between. For the CDR3, the DNA is TGTGCCAGCAGTGTCTGGTCGCAAAAGCTGAACACTGAAGCTTTCTTT. Translating it yields CASSVWSQKLNTEAFF.